This T cell receptor (beta chain) was observed in a study of blood T cell repertoires in COVID-19. Across the whole study: Researchers got acute and convalescent COVID-19 samples from the United States, Italy and Spain. The analysed material was cDNA or gDNA that came from T cells, B-cell-depleted T cells, or PBMCs.

This CDR3 is built from 13 residues. Germline V CDR1 and CDR2: SNHLY, FYNNEI. Trimming cost V 6 bases and J 3 bases, with 8 bases left between them. Original methodology: Nucleated cell counts were estimated from reference gene primer amplification. TCRdb's copy holds only in-frame clones and misses some; the assay was immunoSEQ multiplex PCR. V, J and clone size are those of that table, while D and trimming were read from the DNA. The table lists 150,000 to 200,000 clones, 80% to 90% of them singletons, with roughly 2.6% in the top ten. Input material: peripheral blood. The clonotype comes from a man aged 35 to 55 with active or convalescent COVID-19. The chain recombines TRBV2 with TRBJ1-4; D ambiguous. The CDR3 protein is CASRARPNEKLFF. CDR3 coding DNA: TGTGCCAGCAGGGCCAGGCCTAATGAAAAACTGTTTTTT.